This TCR beta chain emerged from a study of shared clonotypes between healthy human individuals. Regarding the study as a whole: Of the naive CD4 clonotypes, about 5% were shared across four donors. Large depth notwithstanding, sorted-subset sequencing proved incomplete by rarefaction.

Produced via immunoSEQ multiplex PCR; TCRdb's table is partial and in-frame only. The table records roughly 2.2 million clones, just over 90% of them present only once. On this clone itself: Antigen unknown.

The germline V gene has CDR1 MDHEN and CDR2 SYDVKM. The CDR3 runs 10 residues. Trimming removed 10 bases at V and 4 bases at J, with 6 bases between. The chain links TRBV28 to TRBJ2-3; D gene ambiguous. This TCR came from a young man in good health. Some clones in this sample may be carry-over from other donors' samples. Sequencing was performed on naive CD4+ T cells from PBMCs. The subset was: CD45RA+ positively selected. The CDR3 DNA is TGTGCCACCGTAGCAGATACGCAGTATTTT. Translating gives CATVADTQYF.